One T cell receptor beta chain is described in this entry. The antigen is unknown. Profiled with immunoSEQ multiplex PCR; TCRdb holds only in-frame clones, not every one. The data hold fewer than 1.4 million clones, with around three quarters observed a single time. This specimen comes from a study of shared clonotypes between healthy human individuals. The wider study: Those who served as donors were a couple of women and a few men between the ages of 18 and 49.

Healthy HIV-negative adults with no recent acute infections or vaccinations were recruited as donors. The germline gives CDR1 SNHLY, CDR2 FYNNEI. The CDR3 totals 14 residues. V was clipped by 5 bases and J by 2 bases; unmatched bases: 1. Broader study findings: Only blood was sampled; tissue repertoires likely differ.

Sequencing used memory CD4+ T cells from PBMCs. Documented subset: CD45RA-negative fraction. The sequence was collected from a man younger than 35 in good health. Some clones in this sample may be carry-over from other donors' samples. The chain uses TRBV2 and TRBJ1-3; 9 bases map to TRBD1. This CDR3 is CASSRTGAGNTIYF. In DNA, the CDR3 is TGTGCCAGCAGTAGGACAGGGGCTGGAAACACCATATATTTT.